The 13 T cell receptor beta chains below all came from one sample that was sequenced in a study of tumor-infiltrating lymphocytes in primary liver carcinoma. TCR beta cDNA came from about 470 ng total RNA, primed with a constant-region primer. Slightly modified ARM-PCR, run as three nested multiplex PCR rounds, produced the TCR beta libraries. A C-beta reverse primer and TRBV1-TRBV30 forward primers served in each of the first two PCR rounds, at 9 to 10 cycles apiece. TCRdb reprocessed the multiplex PCR reads with MiXCR, giving one entry per CDR3 protein. Of about 32,000 distinct CDR3 sequences in the sample, nearly 75% were seen once. Co-extraction yielded RNA and DNA from around 18-30 mg of unsorted bulk tissue. The sample comprised liver tumor tissue from sampling region 4. Subset: tumor region T4, right-lateral pole. The receptors here all came from a man aged 40-50 years with primary liver carcinoma and hepatitis B virus infection.

In its sample, this clonotype is medium-sized (0.01 to 0.1%). The gene calls are TRBV10-3 and TRBJ2-1; 8 bases are shared with TRBD1. The CDR3 is 15 residues long. With 2 bases clipped from V and 8 bases from J, the junction kept 8 bases outside the gene matches. Germline V gene data show CDR1 as ENHRY and CDR2 as SYGVKD. CDR3: CAISERSRGRDEQFF. The DNA of the CDR3 is TGTGCCATCAGTGAGAGGTCCAGGGGGCGTGATGAGCAGTTCTTC.

In regard to this clonotype: It is likely a read error, because the conserved phenylalanine at the end of the CDR3 is missing. The DNA is left out, because the CDR3 cannot be placed on it with certainty; the CDR3 is given as TCRdb lists it. The chain joins TRBV6-2 or TRBV6-3 to TRBJ2-7; no check of the table's D call, TRBD2, against the DNA was made. The CDR3 length is 14 residues, termini included. CDR1 and CDR2 from the germline V gene are MNHEY and SVGEGT. CDR3 sequence: CASKRLQEGYEQCS.

Comments on this clonotype: The junction and the germline gene differ at one end; a read error may be behind it. This chain links TRBV7-9 with TRBJ2-1, with 8 bases that match TRBD2. Germline V lookup: CDR1 SEHNR, CDR2 FQNEAQ (reference sequence). This CDR3 region has 14 residues. This CDR3 is CTSSSGTSGAVRFF. The CDR3 region has the DNA TGTACCAGCAGCTCCGGGACTAGTGGAGCCGTGCGGTTCTTC. Together with reference TRBV7-9 and TRBJ2-1, the CDR3 gives the full variable domain: DTGVSQNPRHKITKRGQNVTFRCDPISEHNRLYWYRQTLGQGPEFLTYFQNEAQLEKSRLLSDRFSAERPKGSFSTLEIQRTEQGDSAMYLCTSSSGTSGAVRFFGPGTRLTVL.

Notes on this clonotype: This likely comes from a read error, as the CDR3 has no conserved phenylalanine or tryptophan at its end. The DNA is omitted, as the CDR3 cannot be located on it reliably, and the CDR3 follows TCRdb's listing. The chain uses TRBV12-3 or TRBV12-4 and TRBJ1-1; TRBD1, the table's D call, lacks a check against the DNA. The CDR3 length equals 12 residues, ends included. The CDR3: CASSRDREADFL.

This chain uses TRBV6-9 with TRBJ2-3; possible D gene TRBD1, 6 bases. The V and J ends lost 4 bases and 7 bases respectively, with 21 bases between them. The germline V gene encodes CDR1 MNHGY and CDR2 SVAAGI. There are 16 residues in the CDR3. The CDR3 here is CASSLTGTYTTNTQYF. DNA for the CDR3: TGTGCCAGCAGTTTAACCGGGACATACACCACTAATACGCAGTATTTT.

Only one count was recorded for this clonotype. V gene TRBV29-1 combines with J gene TRBJ2-5; weak D call: TRBD2 (5 bases). Per the germline V gene, CDR1 is SQVTM and CDR2 is ANQGSEA. The length of the CDR3 is 15 residues. Trimming removed 1 base at V and 4 bases at J, with 16 bases between. The CDR3 region has the DNA TGCAGCGTTGAAGCGGAGAGGGAACGAGCAGAGACCCAGTACTTC. This encodes CSVEAERERAETQYF.

With regard to this clonotype: At one of its ends the junction is not consistent with the germline gene, which may arise from a read error. The chain carries TRBV11-1 and TRBJ2-7, with TRBD2 identical over 7 bases. Germline lookup yields CDR1 SGHAT and CDR2 FQDESV (reference sequence). The CDR3 length is 15 residues. CDR3 protein: CASSLTGSGGYKQYF. In DNA, the CDR3 is TGTGCCAGTAGCTTAACGGGATCGGGAGGATACAAGCAGTACTTC.

The chain is built from TRBV6-1 and TRBJ2-6; D remains unclear. The germline V gene has CDR1 MNHNS and CDR2 SASEGT. V was clipped by 2 bases and J by 5 bases, with 10 bases between them. The CDR3 sequence is 15 residues long. The CDR3 reads CASSESSQRANVLTF. CDR3 nucleotides: TGTGCCAGCAGTGAATCCTCCCAACGGGCCAACGTCCTGACTTTC.

The table lists this clonotype with many counts. The chain couples TRBV6-5 to TRBJ2-3; 7 bases are shared with TRBD1. Germline values: CDR1 MNHEY, CDR2 SVGAGI. V shed 2 bases, J shed 3 bases, and the junction held 2 bases outside the gene matches. There are 14 residues in the CDR3. Written as DNA, the CDR3 is TGTGCCAGCAGTTACGAGACAGGGACAGATACGCAGTATTTT. Translating gives CASSYETGTDTQYF.

The chain uses TRBV30 and TRBJ1-2; TRBD1 might be the D (5 bases). The ends were cut back, 8 bases at V and 9 bases at J, with 25 bases in the middle. Per germline, CDR1 GTSNPN and CDR2 SVGIG (reference sequence). The CDR3 totals 14 residues. CDR3 in DNA: TGTGCCGGCAGACCGGACATCGGATATGATAGCTACACCTTC. It is translated as CAGRPDIGYDSYTF.

Concerning this clonotype: At one boundary the junction diverges from the germline segment, which might be a read error. The chain employs TRBV11-1 and TRBJ2-4; tentative D call: TRBD2 (6 bases). The CDR3 covers 17 residues. The germline CDR1 and CDR2 sequences are SGHAT and FQDESV (reference sequence). The CDR3 sequence: CASSFPGAGGIKNIQYF. Here the CDR3 DNA reads TGTGCTAGCAGCTTTCCCGGGGCTGGCGGGATCAAAAACATTCAGTACTTC.

This clonotype was found a few times. This sequence joins TRBV7-9 and TRBJ2-1; D is unclear. V lost 4 bases and J 8 bases, leaving 15 bases between the germline ends. CDR1 and CDR2 (germline): SEHNR, FQNEAQ (reference sequence). The CDR3 sequence is 14 residues long. The CDR3 sequence is CASSSPRPDHEQFF. The CDR3 DNA sequence: TGTGCCAGCAGCTCACCCAGACCTGATCATGAGCAGTTCTTC.

Comment on this clonotype: Since no conserved phenylalanine or tryptophan closes the CDR3, a read error is the likely cause. The CDR3 region has the DNA TGTGCCAGCAGCTTAGGGCGACTACTGGGAGATACGCAGTATTAT. It translates to CASSLGRLLGDTQYY. The chain has TRBV11-2 and TRBJ2-3, with TRBD2 as a possible D gene (5 bases). Germline-derived CDR1 and CDR2 are SGHAT and FQNNGV. There are 15 residues in the CDR3. V was trimmed by 1 base and J by 5 bases, leaving 13 bases between them.